This T cell receptor (beta chain) appears in the sequencing data of a study of blood T cell repertoires in COVID-19. Study in general: Researchers got acute and convalescent COVID-19 samples from the United States, Italy and Spain.

This clone was counted once. The CDR3 consists of 16 residues. Per germline, CDR1 LGHNA and CDR2 YSLEER. V was cut by 1 base and J by 0 bases, with 10 bases left in between. Sequenced by immunoSEQ multiplex PCR; TCRdb stores in-frame clones only, minus some. The repertoire consists of roughly 78,000 clones, with around nine tenths occurring once and the leading ten covering approximately 1.9%. Sequencing was carried out using peripheral blood. The source is an older woman with acute or convalescent COVID-19. The genes are TRBV4-3 and TRBJ1-3; D gene ambiguous. Here the CDR3 DNA reads TGCGCCAGCAGCCAAGGTGGGCAGCCCTCTGGAAACACCATATATTTT. Its translation: CASSQGGQPSGNTIYF.